A single sample gave rise to the 23 T cell receptor beta chains below, sequenced in a study of Graves' ophthalmopathy and Graves' hyperthyroidism. CDR3 regions of TCR beta were amplified from RNA transcripts. An initial RT-PCR round employing HTBI primers preceded a second-round multiplex PCR. MiXCR, applied by TCRdb to the multiplex PCR reads, yields one record per CDR3 protein. The repertoire consists of about 550,000 distinct CDR3 sequences, with 35% to 40% occurring once and the leading ten covering around 4%. The specimen was peripheral blood or thyroid tissue (not recorded which). Every receptor here comes from an adult man with Graves' hyperthyroidism.

In its sample, this clonotype was seen many times. The chain couples TRBV7-2 to TRBJ1-2; D unclear. This CDR3 comprises 14 residues. The germline CDR1 and CDR2 sequences are SGHTA and FQGNSA. Trimming shortened V by 5 bases and J by 3 bases, and 13 bases separated the two germline ends. This CDR3 reads CASSPTGMDYGYTF. CDR3 sequence (DNA): TGTGCCAGCAGCCCTACGGGTATGGACTATGGCTACACCTTC. Full variable domain (remainder filled in from reference TRBV7-2 and TRBJ1-2): GAGVSQSPSNKVTEKGKDVELRCDPISGHTALYWYRQSLGQGLEFLIYFQGNSAPDKSGLPSDRFSAERTGGSVSTLTIQRTQQEDSAVYLCASSPTGMDYGYTFGSGTRLTVV.

This clonotype was seen repeatedly, ten times or more. This rearrangement joins TRBV29-1 to TRBJ2-5, with 7 bases aligning to TRBD1. V trimming: 7 bases; J trimming: 1 base; junction bases outside the gene matches: 6. Germline loops: CDR1 SQVTM, CDR2 ANQGSEA. CDR3 length equals 13 residues. CDR3 in DNA: TGCAGCGCTCCTAACAGGGGCCAAGAGACCCAGTACTTC. Its translation is CSAPNRGQETQYF.

The V and J genes are TRBV27 and TRBJ1-1; possibly TRBD1 for D (6 bases). Germline V lookup: CDR1 MNHEY, CDR2 SMNVEV (reference sequence). The ends were cut back, 0 bases at V and 1 base at J, with 15 bases in the middle. CDR3 length equals 17 residues. Written as DNA, the CDR3 is TGTGCCAGCAGTTTATCCGTCCGGGGGCGGGGGAACACTGAAGCTTTCTTT. Translated, it gives CASSLSVRGRGNTEAFF.

As DNA, the CDR3 is TGCGCCAGCAGCTTGGGACCGGGACAGGTATTGCGGAATGAAAAACTGTTTTTT. The encoded protein is CASSLGPGQVLRNEKLFF. The V call is TRBV5-1, the J call TRBJ1-4; 8 nucleotides line up with TRBD1. In germline, CDR1 is SGHRS, CDR2 YFSETQ. The CDR3 totals 18 residues. The ends lost 0 bases at V and 5 bases at J; junction bases unmatched: 12.

The V and J genes are TRBV29-1 and TRBJ2-7; D is perhaps TRBD1 (5 bases). This CDR3 has 18 residues. The ends were cut back, 4 bases at V and 3 bases at J, with 28 bases in the middle. The germline CDR1 and CDR2 sequences are SQVTM and ANQGSEA. CDR3 bases: TGCAGCGTTGGTCCTTTGGGCCAGGGCGTTGGTGGTGGCTACGAGCAGTACTTC. Translation gives CSVGPLGQGVGGGYEQYF.

A word on this clonotype: A much larger clonotype is one base distant, so this may be a read error. V gene TRBV7-9 combines with J gene TRBJ2-7; 8 nucleotides match TRBD2. Trimming cost V 5 bases and J 3 bases; bases outside gene matches: 6. CDR1 and CDR2 (germline): SEHNR, FQNEAQ (reference sequence). The CDR3 has 14 residues. The CDR3 sequence: CASSGDGGDYEQYF. The CDR3, as DNA: TGTGCCAGCAGCGGGGACGGGGGGGACTACGAGCAGTACTTC.

This clonotype occurred many times. The rearrangement links TRBV29-1 to TRBJ1-2; 8 bases line up with TRBD1. The CDR3 runs to 12 residues. The V gene's germline CDR1 is SQVTM and CDR2 ANQGSEA. The V and J ends lost 5 bases and 3 bases, in that order; junction bases with no gene match: 2. The DNA for the CDR3 is TGCAGCGTTCCGGGACAGGACTATGGCTACACCTTC. This translates into CSVPGQDYGYTF.

This chain connects TRBV20-1 to TRBJ2-2; the D gene is possibly TRBD2 (5 bases). Trimming shortened V by 3 bases and J by 1 base, and 15 bases separated the two germline ends. From germline, CDR1 is DFQATT and CDR2 SNEGSKA (reference sequence). This CDR3 has 16 residues. The CDR3 loop is CSASVGGGRNTGELFF. For the CDR3, the DNA is TGCAGTGCTAGTGTCGGCGGAGGAAGGAACACCGGGGAGCTGTTTTTT.

This clonotype was counted at least ten times. The genes are TRBV19 and TRBJ1-6, with D perhaps matching TRBD1 (5 bases). The CDR3 has 13 residues. Trimming stripped 3 bases from V and 7 bases from J, with 7 bases between. Germline V gene data show CDR1 as LNHDA and CDR2 as SQIVND (reference sequence). For the CDR3, the DNA is TGTGCCAGTAGTATCGACAGCAATTCACCCCTCCACTTT. It translates to CASSIDSNSPLHF. The complete variable domain, with remaining parts taken from reference TRBV19 and TRBJ1-6, reads DGGITQSPKYLFRKEGQNVTLSCEQNLNHDAMYWYRQDPGQGLRLIYYSQIVNDFQKGDIAEGYSVSREKKESFPLTVTSAQKNPTAFYLCASSIDSNSPLHFGNGTRLTVT.

The sample holds many counts of this clonotype. This chain connects TRBV29-1 to TRBJ1-1; possible D gene TRBD1, 6 bases. Germline V CDR1 and CDR2: SQVTM, ANQGSEA. Trimming took off 6 bases at V and 4 bases at J, with 18 bases between the two ends. This CDR3 has 14 amino acids. The CDR3: CSVGGGGGSTEAFF. The CDR3 coding sequence is TGCAGCGTGGGCGGGGGGGGCGGTAGCACTGAAGCTTTCTTT. Based on the CDR3 plus reference TRBV29-1 and TRBJ1-1, the full variable domain is SAVISQKPSRDICQRGTSLTIQCQVDSQVTMMFWYRQQPGQSLTLIATANQGSEATYESGFVIDKFPISRPNLTFSTLTVSNMSPEDSSIYLCSVGGGGGSTEAFFGQGTRLTVV.

The rearrangement uses TRBV12-3 or TRBV12-4 and TRBJ1-4; D is undetermined. V lost 0 bases to trimming and J lost 8 bases, with 10 bases between them. This CDR3 has 14 amino acids. The CDR3 sequence: CASSLAVKWEKLFF. The DNA for the CDR3 is TGTGCCAGCAGTTTAGCGGTTAAATGGGAAAAACTGTTTTTT.

The sample holds a few counts of this clonotype. The chain has TRBV19 and TRBJ1-5; D unclear. The germline V and J ends were trimmed by 5 bases and 0 bases, with 8 bases remaining between them. The CDR3 spans 14 residues. Germline V lookup: CDR1 LNHDA, CDR2 SQIVND (reference sequence). The CDR3 DNA sequence: TGTGCCAGTAGTGCCTCTAATAGCAATCAGCCCCAGCATTTT. Translating it yields CASSASNSNQPQHF.

The V gene is TRBV19, the J gene TRBJ2-7, with unresolved D. The CDR3 totals 12 residues. V dropped 5 bases and J dropped 3 bases, with 8 bases sitting between them. Germline values: CDR1 LNHDA, CDR2 SQIVND (reference sequence). CDR3: CASSSQSYEQYF. In DNA, the CDR3 is TGTGCCAGTAGTTCCCAGAGCTACGAGCAGTACTTC.

The V gene is TRBV29-1, the J gene TRBJ2-5; TRBD1 might be the D (6 bases). TRBJ2-1 matches the DNA end more closely, so the J call is doubtful. Germline-derived CDR1 and CDR2 are SQVTM and ANQGSEA. The CDR3 contains 13 residues. CDR3 region: CSGLRVEGGEQFF. DNA for the CDR3: TGCAGCGGGTTAAGAGTAGAAGGGGGTGAGCAGTTCTTC.

This clonotype was recorded at least ten times. V usage is TRBV10-3 and J usage is TRBJ1-1, with no clear D. Germline V gene sequence: CDR1 ENHRY, CDR2 SYGVKD. With 10 bases removed from V and 2 bases from J, the gap between germline ends came to 17 bases. This CDR3 comprises 14 residues. CDR3 residues: CASRKTGINTEAFF. The CDR3 region has the DNA TGTGCCAGCAGAAAGACGGGGATCAACACTGAAGCTTTCTTT.

Points on this clonotype: It may be a read error: a sequence one base away is much more abundant. The conserved phenylalanine or tryptophan normally closing the CDR3 is absent here, so this likely arose from a read error. The chain carries TRBV11-3 and TRBJ2-7; 8 positions agree with TRBD1. The germline CDR1 and CDR2 sequences are SGHNT and YENEEA. With V trimmed by 2 bases and J by 4 bases, 1 base remained unmatched. CDR3 length: 13 residues. CDR3 coding DNA: TGTGCCAGCAGCTTACACAGGGGGTACGAGCAGTACCTC. Translated: CASSLHRGYEQYL.

This clonotype was found many times. The chain uses TRBV12-3 or TRBV12-4 and TRBJ1-6; D remains ambiguous. The germline V and J ends were trimmed by 6 bases and 5 bases, with 11 bases remaining between them. The CDR3 extends over 14 amino acids. The CDR3 coding sequence is TGTGCCAGCAGACGAGAGAGTAATAATTCACCCCTCCACTTT. Translating gives CASRRESNNSPLHF.

This clonotype showed up many times. It may be a read error: a sequence one base away is much more abundant. The gene calls are TRBV29-1 and TRBJ1-5, with TRBD1 as a possible D gene (5 bases). Looked up from germline, CDR1 is SQVTM and CDR2 is ANQGSEA. The CDR3 length is 12 residues. The CDR3 bases are TGCATCCATCTCACAGGTAACTTGGCCCAGCATTTT. It encodes CIHLTGNLAQHF.

This clonotype was seen repeatedly, ten times or more. V and J are TRBV20-1 and TRBJ2-7; D may be TRBD1 (5 bases). The germline V gene has CDR1 DFQATT and CDR2 SNEGSKA (reference sequence). The V end was cut by 5 bases, the J end by 0 bases, with 23 bases between. This CDR3 comprises 17 residues. The CDR3 is CSAPPLGGATSSYEQYF. CDR3 DNA: TGCAGTGCTCCCCCCCTCGGTGGGGCCACAAGCTCCTACGAGCAGTACTTC.

On this clonotype itself: A much bigger clone sits one base away, suggesting this may be a read error. The CDR3 region is CASSLDRDTQETQYF. In nucleotides, the CDR3 is TGTGCCAGCAGCTTAGACCGGGACACCCAAGAGACCCAGTACTTC. The chain couples TRBV5-4 to TRBJ2-5, with D tentatively TRBD1 (6 bases). Trimming removed 2 bases from V and 1 base from J, with 12 bases in between. The CDR3 covers 15 residues. The V gene's germline CDR1 is SGHNT and CDR2 YYREEE (reference sequence).

Many counts were recorded for this clonotype. This sequence joins TRBV5-4 and TRBJ2-7; 10 nucleotides agree with TRBD1. The CDR3 has 18 residues. Germline lookup yields CDR1 SGHNT and CDR2 YYREEE (reference sequence). Losses at the gene ends were 4 bases for V and 1 base for J; bases not matched to a gene: 14. The CDR3 protein is CASSIGGGTGVWSYEQYF. Here the CDR3 DNA reads TGTGCCAGCAGCATCGGAGGGGGGACAGGGGTATGGTCCTACGAGCAGTACTTC.

There are a few counts of this clonotype. This sequence joins TRBV29-1 and TRBJ2-1; D gene uncertain. The CDR3 runs to 11 residues. Germline loops: CDR1 SQVTM, CDR2 ANQGSEA. Trimming pared 3 bases from V and 5 bases from J, leaving 5 bases between. In DNA, the CDR3 is TGCAGCGTTGACACCAACAATGAGCAGTTCTTC. Encoded protein: CSVDTNNEQFF.

This chain uses TRBV7-2 with TRBJ1-2; D possibly corresponds to TRBD1 (6 bases). This CDR3 has 15 amino acids. Trimming pared 5 bases from V and 7 bases from J, leaving 20 bases between. From germline, CDR1 is SGHTA and CDR2 FQGNSA. CDR3 nucleotides: TGTGCCAGCAGCCAAGATCAGGGGACGGCTCGTGGCTACACCTTC. It codes for CASSQDQGTARGYTF.